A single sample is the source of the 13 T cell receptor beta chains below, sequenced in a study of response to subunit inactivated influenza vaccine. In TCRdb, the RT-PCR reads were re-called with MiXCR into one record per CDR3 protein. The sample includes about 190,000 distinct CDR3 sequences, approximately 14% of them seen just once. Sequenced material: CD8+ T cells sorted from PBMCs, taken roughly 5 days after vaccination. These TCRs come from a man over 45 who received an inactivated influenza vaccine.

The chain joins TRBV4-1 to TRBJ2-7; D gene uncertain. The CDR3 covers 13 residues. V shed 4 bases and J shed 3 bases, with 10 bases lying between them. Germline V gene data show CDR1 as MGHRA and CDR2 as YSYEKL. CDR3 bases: TGCGCCAGCAGCCTTGACTTTTTCTACGAGCAGTACTTC. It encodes CASSLDFFYEQYF.

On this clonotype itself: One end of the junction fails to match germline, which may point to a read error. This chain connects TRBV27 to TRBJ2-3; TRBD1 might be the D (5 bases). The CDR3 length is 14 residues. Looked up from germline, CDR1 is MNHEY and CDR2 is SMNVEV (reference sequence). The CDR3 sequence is CASSLSGSTGTQYF. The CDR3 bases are TGTGCCAGCAGTTTATCGGGTAGCACAGGTACGCAGTATTTT.

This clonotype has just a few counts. Written as DNA, the CDR3 is TGTGCCAGCACAGGACTAGCGGGGGGACAAGAGACCCAGTACTTC. It specifies CASTGLAGGQETQYF. The chain combines TRBV4-2 with TRBJ2-5; 14 bases are a match to TRBD2. Germline V gene lookup returns CDR1 LGHNA and CDR2 YNFKEQ. The CDR3 totals 15 residues. V shed 7 bases, J shed 2 bases, and the junction held 3 bases outside the gene matches.

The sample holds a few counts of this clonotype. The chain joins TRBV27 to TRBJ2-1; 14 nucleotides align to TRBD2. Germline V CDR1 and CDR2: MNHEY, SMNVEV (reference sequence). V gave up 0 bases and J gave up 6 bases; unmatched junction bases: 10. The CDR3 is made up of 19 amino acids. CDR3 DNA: TGTGCCAGCAGTTTATCCGGGACTAGCGGGAGCGCACTCATCAATGAGCAGTTCTTC. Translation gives CASSLSGTSGSALINEQFF.

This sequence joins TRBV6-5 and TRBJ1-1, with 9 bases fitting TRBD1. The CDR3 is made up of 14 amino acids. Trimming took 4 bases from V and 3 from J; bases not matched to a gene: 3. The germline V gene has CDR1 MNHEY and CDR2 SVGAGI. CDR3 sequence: CASSLTGGDTEAFF. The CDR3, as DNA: TGTGCCAGCAGTTTGACAGGGGGGGACACTGAAGCTTTCTTT.

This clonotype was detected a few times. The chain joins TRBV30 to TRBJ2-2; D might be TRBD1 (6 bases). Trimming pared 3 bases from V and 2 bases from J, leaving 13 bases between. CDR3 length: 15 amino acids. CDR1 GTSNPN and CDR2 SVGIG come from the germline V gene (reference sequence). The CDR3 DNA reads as TGTGCCTGGAGGTTCGGGACATACAACACCGGGGAGCTGTTTTTT. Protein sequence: CAWRFGTYNTGELFF.

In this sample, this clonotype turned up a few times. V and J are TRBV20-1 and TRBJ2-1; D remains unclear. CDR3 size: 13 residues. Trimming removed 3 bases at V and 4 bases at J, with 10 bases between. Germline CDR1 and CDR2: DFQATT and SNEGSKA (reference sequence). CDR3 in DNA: TGCAGTGCTAGGCGGCTAGATTACAATGAGCAGTTCTTC. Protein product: CSARRLDYNEQFF.

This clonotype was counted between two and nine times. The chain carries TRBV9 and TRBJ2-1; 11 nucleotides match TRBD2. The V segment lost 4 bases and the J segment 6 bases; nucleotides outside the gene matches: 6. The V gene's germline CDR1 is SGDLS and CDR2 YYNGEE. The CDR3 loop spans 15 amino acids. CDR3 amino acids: CASSITSGSSNEQFF. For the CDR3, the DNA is TGTGCCAGCAGCATAACTAGCGGGAGTAGCAATGAGCAGTTCTTC.

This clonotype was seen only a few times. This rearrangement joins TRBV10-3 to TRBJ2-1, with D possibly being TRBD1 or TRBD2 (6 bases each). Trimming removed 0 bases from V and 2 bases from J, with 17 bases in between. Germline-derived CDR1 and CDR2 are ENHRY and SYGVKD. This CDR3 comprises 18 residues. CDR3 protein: CAISESTLRDTPYNEQFF. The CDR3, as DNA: TGTGCCATCAGTGAGTCGACTCTGCGGGACACCCCCTACAATGAGCAGTTCTTC.

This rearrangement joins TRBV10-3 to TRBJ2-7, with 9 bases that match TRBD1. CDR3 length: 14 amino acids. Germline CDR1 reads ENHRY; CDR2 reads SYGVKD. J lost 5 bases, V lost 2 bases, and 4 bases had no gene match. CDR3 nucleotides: TGTGCCATCAGTGAGGGGACAGGGTTACACGAGCAGTACTTC. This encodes CAISEGTGLHEQYF.

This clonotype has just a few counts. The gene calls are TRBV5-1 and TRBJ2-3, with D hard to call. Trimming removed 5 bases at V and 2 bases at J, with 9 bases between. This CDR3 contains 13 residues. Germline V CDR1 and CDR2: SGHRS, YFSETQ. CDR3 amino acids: CASRLTTTDTQYF. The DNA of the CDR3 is TGCGCCAGCAGACTAACAACCACAGATACGCAGTATTTT. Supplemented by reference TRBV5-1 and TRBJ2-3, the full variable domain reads KAGVTQTPRYLIKTRGQQVTLSCSPISGHRSVSWYQQTPGQGLQFLFEYFSETQRNKGNFPGRFSGRQFSNSRSEMNVSTLELGDSALYLCASRLTTTDTQYFGPGTRLTVL.

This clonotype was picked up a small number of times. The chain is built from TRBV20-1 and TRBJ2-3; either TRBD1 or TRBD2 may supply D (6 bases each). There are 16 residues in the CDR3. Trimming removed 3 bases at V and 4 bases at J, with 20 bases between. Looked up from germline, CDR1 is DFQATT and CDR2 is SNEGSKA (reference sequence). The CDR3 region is CSARNLAGGPADTQYF. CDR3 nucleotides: TGCAGTGCTAGGAATCTAGCTGGGGGGCCGGCAGATACGCAGTATTTT.

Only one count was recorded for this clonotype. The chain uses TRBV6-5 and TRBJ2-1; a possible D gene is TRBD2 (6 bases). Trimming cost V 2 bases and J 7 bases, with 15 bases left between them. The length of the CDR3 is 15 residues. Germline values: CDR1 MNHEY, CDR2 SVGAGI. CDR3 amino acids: CASSYGGFSLNEQFF. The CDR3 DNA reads TGTGCCAGCAGTTACGGGGGGTTTAGTTTGAATGAGCAGTTCTTC.